These 3 T cell receptor beta chains came from one sample sequenced in a study of shared clonotypes between healthy human individuals. Naive CD8 populations comprised CD45RO-negative cells positively selected for CCR7, excluding terminally differentiated effector memory CD45RA+ cells. The method was immunoSEQ multiplex PCR; TCRdb's version includes in-frame clones alone and lacks a portion of them. The repertoire holds hundreds of thousands of clones, with about 96% as singletons. Material for sequencing was naive CD8+ T cells sorted from blood. The receptor source for this set is a woman under 40 in good health.

This chain connects TRBV28 to TRBJ2-7, with TRBD2 identical over 10 bases. The CDR3 runs 15 residues. Trimming at V came to 1 base and at J to 5 bases, leaving 5 bases not matched to a gene. From germline, CDR1 is MDHEN and CDR2 SYDVKM. The chain's CDR3 is CASSLFSGRFDEQYF. CDR3 in DNA: TGTGCCAGCAGTTTATTTAGCGGGAGGTTTGACGAGCAGTACTTC.

The gene calls are TRBV19 and TRBJ1-1; D ambiguous. Germline assignment: CDR1 LNHDA and CDR2 SQIVND (reference sequence). Trimming removed 10 bases from V and 4 bases from J, with 16 bases in between. The CDR3 is made up of 13 amino acids. CDR3 residues: CATQLPGSTEAFF. For the CDR3, the DNA is TGTGCCACTCAGTTACCGGGATCCACTGAAGCTTTCTTT.

This clone was observed a single time. The CDR3 region is CATLGEEETQYF. In DNA, the CDR3 is TGTGCCACCCTAGGGGAGGAAGAGACCCAGTACTTC. The rearrangement joins TRBV10-3 to TRBJ2-5; perhaps TRBD2 as D (6 bases). The CDR3 extends over 12 amino acids. Trimming cost V 10 bases and J 3 bases, with 12 bases left between them. Per germline, CDR1 ENHRY and CDR2 SYGVKD.